This T cell receptor (beta chain) was sequenced for a study of shared clonotypes between healthy human individuals. Study-wide findings and caveats: Naive subsets generally exceeded memory subsets in estimated richness. Donor scarcity curtailed the genetic and exposure-history diversity represented herein.

Trimming shortened V by 5 bases and J by 4 bases, and 11 bases separated the two germline ends. The length of the CDR3 is 13 residues. CDR1 and CDR2 from the germline V gene are MNHEY and SMNVEV (reference sequence). As for this clone: Its specificity is not known.

Per the original methods: Without quality scores, immunoSEQ junctional reads could not be filtered like full-length reads. Data came from immunoSEQ multiplex PCR; TCRdb stores just in-frame clones and leaves some out. V, J and clone size were drawn from that table, and D and trimming were deduced from the DNA. The table includes a few million clones, around 90% detected once. Both subsets, CD45RA+ naive and CD45RA-negative memory, were split from the CD4+ cells. Source material: naive CD4+ T cells from PBMCs. Described subset: CD45RA+ positively selected. This clonotype originated in a man between 18 and 35 years old in good health. Some clones in this sample may be carry-over from other donors' samples. The chain uses TRBV27 and TRBJ1-1; the D is unclear. As DNA, the CDR3 is TGTGCCAGCAGTCTCCTCCAATTCACTGAAGCTTTCTTT. It yields the protein CASSLLQFTEAFF.